This entry lists 15 T cell receptor beta chains sequenced from one sample in a study of T cell responses to AZD1222 COVID-19 vaccine. Assay used: immunoSEQ multiplex PCR; TCRdb lists only in-frame clones, some missing. The table gives over 130,000 clones; the top ten clones make up 2.2% of it. The sequenced sample was peripheral blood. The receptors were gathered from an adult in good health.

The CDR3 nucleotides read TGCGCCAGCAGCGGAAGAGTGGGCATGTCTAGCACAGATACGCAGTATTTT. It encodes CASSGRVGMSSTDTQYF. The rearrangement links TRBV5-1 to TRBJ2-3; D uncertain. This CDR3 is 17 amino acids long. Germline V gene data show CDR1 as SGHRS and CDR2 as YFSETQ. With 4 bases removed from V and 0 bases from J, the gap between germline ends came to 18 bases. Using reference TRBV5-1 and TRBJ2-3 for the parts outside the CDR3, the full variable domain is KAGVTQTPRYLIKTRGQQVTLSCSPISGHRSVSWYQQTPGQGLQFLFEYFSETQRNKGNFPGRFSGRQFSNSRSEMNVSTLELGDSALYLCASSGRVGMSSTDTQYFGPGTRLTVL.

The J gene is TRBJ1-5, the V gene TRBV19; D is perhaps TRBD1 (5 bases). Trimming left V 2 bases short and J 1 base short, with 12 bases between. The CDR3 loop spans 16 amino acids. Germline CDR1 and CDR2: LNHDA and SQIVND (reference sequence). CDR3 in amino acids: CASSISGGRSNQPQHF. DNA of the CDR3: TGTGCCAGTAGTATATCTGGGGGACGAAGCAATCAGCCCCAGCATTTT.

V and J are TRBV30 and TRBJ2-7, with D perhaps matching TRBD1 or TRBD2 (5 bases each). CDR1 and CDR2 (germline): GTSNPN, SVGIG (reference sequence). The V end was cut by 5 bases, the J end by 4 bases, with 15 bases between. The CDR3 loop spans 13 amino acids. The CDR3 region is CAWGLRGIYEQYF. The DNA for the CDR3 is TGTGCCTGGGGGCTCCGGGGCATATACGAGCAGTACTTC.

V gene TRBV5-1 combines with J gene TRBJ1-2; TRBD1 aligns across 12 bases. V was pared by 2 bases and J by 3 bases, with 14 bases of the junction left unmatched. Germline lookup yields CDR1 SGHRS and CDR2 YFSETQ. The CDR3 sequence is 19 residues long. The CDR3 sequence is CASSLPGTGGSLSDYGYTF. The CDR3 region has the DNA TGCGCCAGCAGCTTACCTGGGACAGGGGGCTCTCTCTCGGACTATGGCTACACCTTC. Looking up the rest from reference TRBV5-1 and TRBJ1-2 gives the full variable domain: KAGVTQTPRYLIKTRGQQVTLSCSPISGHRSVSWYQQTPGQGLQFLFEYFSETQRNKGNFPGRFSGRQFSNSRSEMNVSTLELGDSALYLCASSLPGTGGSLSDYGYTFGSGTRLTVV.

V usage is TRBV18 and J usage is TRBJ1-2; D not certain. Trimming took off 3 bases at V and 7 bases at J, with 12 bases between the two ends. The CDR3 covers 13 residues. CDR1 KGHSH and CDR2 LQKENI come from the germline V gene. The CDR3 bases are TGTGCCAGCTCACCTGCAGCGGACTTTGGCTACACCTTC. Residues: CASSPAADFGYTF. The variable domain in full, completed from reference TRBV18 and TRBJ1-2, reads NAGVMQNPRHLVRRRGQEARLRCSPMKGHSHVYWYRQLPEEGLKFMVYLQKENIIDESGMPKERFSAEFPKEGPSILRIQQVVRGDSAAYFCASSPAADFGYTFGSGTRLTVV.

The rearrangement links TRBV12-3 or TRBV12-4 to TRBJ2-5, with D unresolved. CDR3 length: 13 residues. The V end was cut by 6 bases, the J end by 4 bases, with 12 bases between. For the CDR3, the DNA is TGTGCCAGCAGCCTGGCCCCTCGAGAGACCCAGTACTTC. Its translation is CASSLAPRETQYF.

CDR3 residues: CASSRRTGKNTEAFF. The CDR3 DNA sequence: TGTGCCAGCAGTCGCCGGACAGGGAAGAACACTGAAGCTTTCTTT. The chain uses TRBV6-5 and TRBJ1-1; the match to TRBD1 covers 8 bases. The germline V gene has CDR1 MNHEY and CDR2 SVGAGI. CDR3 size: 15 residues. With V trimmed by 5 bases and J by 1 base, 6 bases remained unmatched.

CDR3 sequence reads: CASSLSPGYSYEQYF. For the CDR3, the DNA is TGTGCCAGCAGCTTATCCCCCGGGTACTCCTACGAGCAGTACTTC. The chain uses TRBV11-3 and TRBJ2-7; D is ambiguous. Looked up from germline, CDR1 is SGHNT and CDR2 is YENEEA. The CDR3 runs 15 residues. V gave up 2 bases and J gave up 0 bases, with 11 bases separating them.

The CDR3 here is CASSLAGSSPHRTDTQYF. The CDR3 region has the DNA TGCGCCAGCAGCTTGGCAGGGTCCTCACCACACCGCACAGATACGCAGTATTTT. V and J are TRBV5-1 and TRBJ2-3; D is perhaps TRBD1 (5 bases). The CDR3 is 18 amino acids. V gave up 0 bases and J gave up 1 base, with 18 bases separating them. CDR1 SGHRS and CDR2 YFSETQ come from the germline V gene.

CDR3 loop: CASSPTGFYEQYF. The CDR3 nucleotides read TGTGCCAGCAGCCCTACAGGGTTCTACGAGCAGTACTTC. The chain links TRBV7-9 to TRBJ2-7; TRBD1 is a possible D gene (6 bases). Germline V gives CDR1 SEHNR, CDR2 FQNEAQ (reference sequence). Trimming cost V 5 bases and J 3 bases, with 11 bases left between them. The CDR3 consists of 13 residues.

V is TRBV5-6 and J is TRBJ2-1, with 8 bases that match TRBD2. The CDR3 runs 16 residues. The ends lost 0 bases at V and 2 bases at J; junction bases unmatched: 4. Per germline, CDR1 SGHDT and CDR2 YYEEEE. The CDR3 loop reads CASSLGASGPYNEQFF. The CDR3 nucleotides read TGTGCCAGCAGCTTGGGGGCTAGCGGGCCCTACAATGAGCAGTTCTTC.

V usage is TRBV19 and J usage is TRBJ2-4; D remains unclear. The CDR3 is 15 amino acids. Trimming pared 3 bases from V and 1 base from J, leaving 10 bases between. Germline-derived CDR1 and CDR2 are LNHDA and SQIVND (reference sequence). The CDR3 bases are TGTGCCAGTAGTATGCGTGGGGTGGCCAAAAACATTCAGTACTTC. This sequence encodes CASSMRGVAKNIQYF. The full variable domain, its missing parts supplied by reference TRBV19 and TRBJ2-4, is DGGITQSPKYLFRKEGQNVTLSCEQNLNHDAMYWYRQDPGQGLRLIYYSQIVNDFQKGDIAEGYSVSREKKESFPLTVTSAQKNPTAFYLCASSMRGVAKNIQYFGAGTRLSVL.

V and J are TRBV9 and TRBJ2-5; TRBD2 matches at 7 bases. With 4 bases clipped from V and 2 bases from J, the junction kept 8 bases outside the gene matches. The CDR3 extends over 15 amino acids. Germline V gives CDR1 SGDLS, CDR2 YYNGEE. This CDR3 is CASSPREGTQETQYF. The CDR3 DNA reads as TGTGCCAGCAGCCCAAGGGAGGGGACTCAAGAGACCCAGTACTTC.

V gene TRBV3-1 (or the pseudogene TRBV3-2) combines with J gene TRBJ2-2; tentatively, D is TRBD1 (5 bases). CDR1 and CDR2 from the germline V gene are LGHDT and YNNKEL (reference sequence). The CDR3 runs to 15 residues. V shed 1 base and J shed 6 bases, with 12 bases lying between them. In nucleotides, the CDR3 is TGTGCCAGCAGCCAAGGTTCAGGGCCGGCCGGGGAGCTGTTTTTT. Its protein is CASSQGSGPAGELFF.

The V and J genes are TRBV4-3 and TRBJ2-3; 9 bases are a match to TRBD2. V trimming: 0 bases; J trimming: 1 base; junction bases outside the gene matches: 8. The CDR3 spans 18 residues. In germline, CDR1 is LGHNA, CDR2 YSLEER. This CDR3 is CASSQDLIAGARTDTQYF. CDR3 nucleotide sequence: TGCGCCAGCAGCCAAGATCTCATAGCGGGGGCCCGCACAGATACGCAGTATTTT.